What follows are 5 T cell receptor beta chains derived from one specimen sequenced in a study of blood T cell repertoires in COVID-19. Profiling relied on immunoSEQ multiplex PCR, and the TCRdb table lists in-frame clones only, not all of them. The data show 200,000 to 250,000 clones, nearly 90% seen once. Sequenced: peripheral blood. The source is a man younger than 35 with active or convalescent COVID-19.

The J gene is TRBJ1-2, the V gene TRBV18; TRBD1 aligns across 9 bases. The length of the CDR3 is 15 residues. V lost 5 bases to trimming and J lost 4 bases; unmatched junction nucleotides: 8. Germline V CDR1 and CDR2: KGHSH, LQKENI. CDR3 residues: CASSSLPGQGYGYTF. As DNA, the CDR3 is TGTGCCAGCTCATCTTTGCCGGGACAGGGCTATGGCTACACCTTC.

This CDR3 is CASSIRTGGVYTEAFF. The CDR3 nucleotides are TGTGCCAGTAGTATCCGGACAGGGGGCGTATACACTGAAGCTTTCTTT. The V and J genes are TRBV19 and TRBJ1-1; 11 positions agree with TRBD1. The J segment lost 3 bases and the V segment lost 3 bases, leaving 6 bases of the junction unmatched. Germline values: CDR1 LNHDA, CDR2 SQIVND (reference sequence). The CDR3 runs to 16 residues.

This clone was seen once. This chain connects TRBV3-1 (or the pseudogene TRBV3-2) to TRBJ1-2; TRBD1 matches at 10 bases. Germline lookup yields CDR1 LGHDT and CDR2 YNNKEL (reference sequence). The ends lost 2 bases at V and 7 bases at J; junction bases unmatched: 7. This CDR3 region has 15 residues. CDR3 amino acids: CASSQSDRGQLGYTF. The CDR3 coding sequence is TGTGCCAGCAGCCAAAGTGACAGGGGGCAACTTGGCTACACCTTC.

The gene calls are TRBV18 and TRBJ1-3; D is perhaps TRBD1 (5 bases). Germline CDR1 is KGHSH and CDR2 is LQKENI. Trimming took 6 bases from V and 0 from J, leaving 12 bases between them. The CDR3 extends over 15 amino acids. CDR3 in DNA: TGTGCCAGCTCCGACACAGGAAACTCTGGAAACACCATATATTTT. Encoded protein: CASSDTGNSGNTIYF.

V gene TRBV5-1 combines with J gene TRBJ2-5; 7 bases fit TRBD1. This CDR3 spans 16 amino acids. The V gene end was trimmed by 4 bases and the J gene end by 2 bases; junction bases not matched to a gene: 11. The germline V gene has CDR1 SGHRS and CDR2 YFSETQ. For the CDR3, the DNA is TGCGCCAGCAGCAGAAGACTGACAGGGTCTCAAGAGACCCAGTACTTC. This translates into CASSRRLTGSQETQYF.